One T cell receptor (beta chain) is described in this entry. As yet, its antigen is unknown. Looked up from germline, CDR1 is MNHEY and CDR2 is SVGAGI. Trimming removed 5 bases at V and 4 bases at J, with 17 bases between. This CDR3 spans 15 amino acids. This entry comes from a study of neoadjuvant anti-PD-1 for oral cavity cancer. Overall study results and limits: Post-nivolumab, blood T cell clonality was significantly elevated in non-responders.

Some clones are missing from TCRdb's copy, which holds only in-frame ones; the method was immunoSEQ multiplex PCR. The sample lists about 7,200 clones; roughly 71% were seen once. Documented time point: after neoadjuvant nivolumab, at surgical resection. The TCR comes from a person between 40 and 79 years old with oral cavity squamous cell carcinoma. This rearrangement joins TRBV6-5 to TRBJ1-2, with D uncertain. The sample consisted of PBMCs, taken after nivolumab (anti-PD-1) treatment. The CDR3 here is CASSPQVMAAYGYTF. The CDR3 DNA reads TGTGCCAGCAGTCCCCAAGTTATGGCGGCCTATGGCTACACCTTC.